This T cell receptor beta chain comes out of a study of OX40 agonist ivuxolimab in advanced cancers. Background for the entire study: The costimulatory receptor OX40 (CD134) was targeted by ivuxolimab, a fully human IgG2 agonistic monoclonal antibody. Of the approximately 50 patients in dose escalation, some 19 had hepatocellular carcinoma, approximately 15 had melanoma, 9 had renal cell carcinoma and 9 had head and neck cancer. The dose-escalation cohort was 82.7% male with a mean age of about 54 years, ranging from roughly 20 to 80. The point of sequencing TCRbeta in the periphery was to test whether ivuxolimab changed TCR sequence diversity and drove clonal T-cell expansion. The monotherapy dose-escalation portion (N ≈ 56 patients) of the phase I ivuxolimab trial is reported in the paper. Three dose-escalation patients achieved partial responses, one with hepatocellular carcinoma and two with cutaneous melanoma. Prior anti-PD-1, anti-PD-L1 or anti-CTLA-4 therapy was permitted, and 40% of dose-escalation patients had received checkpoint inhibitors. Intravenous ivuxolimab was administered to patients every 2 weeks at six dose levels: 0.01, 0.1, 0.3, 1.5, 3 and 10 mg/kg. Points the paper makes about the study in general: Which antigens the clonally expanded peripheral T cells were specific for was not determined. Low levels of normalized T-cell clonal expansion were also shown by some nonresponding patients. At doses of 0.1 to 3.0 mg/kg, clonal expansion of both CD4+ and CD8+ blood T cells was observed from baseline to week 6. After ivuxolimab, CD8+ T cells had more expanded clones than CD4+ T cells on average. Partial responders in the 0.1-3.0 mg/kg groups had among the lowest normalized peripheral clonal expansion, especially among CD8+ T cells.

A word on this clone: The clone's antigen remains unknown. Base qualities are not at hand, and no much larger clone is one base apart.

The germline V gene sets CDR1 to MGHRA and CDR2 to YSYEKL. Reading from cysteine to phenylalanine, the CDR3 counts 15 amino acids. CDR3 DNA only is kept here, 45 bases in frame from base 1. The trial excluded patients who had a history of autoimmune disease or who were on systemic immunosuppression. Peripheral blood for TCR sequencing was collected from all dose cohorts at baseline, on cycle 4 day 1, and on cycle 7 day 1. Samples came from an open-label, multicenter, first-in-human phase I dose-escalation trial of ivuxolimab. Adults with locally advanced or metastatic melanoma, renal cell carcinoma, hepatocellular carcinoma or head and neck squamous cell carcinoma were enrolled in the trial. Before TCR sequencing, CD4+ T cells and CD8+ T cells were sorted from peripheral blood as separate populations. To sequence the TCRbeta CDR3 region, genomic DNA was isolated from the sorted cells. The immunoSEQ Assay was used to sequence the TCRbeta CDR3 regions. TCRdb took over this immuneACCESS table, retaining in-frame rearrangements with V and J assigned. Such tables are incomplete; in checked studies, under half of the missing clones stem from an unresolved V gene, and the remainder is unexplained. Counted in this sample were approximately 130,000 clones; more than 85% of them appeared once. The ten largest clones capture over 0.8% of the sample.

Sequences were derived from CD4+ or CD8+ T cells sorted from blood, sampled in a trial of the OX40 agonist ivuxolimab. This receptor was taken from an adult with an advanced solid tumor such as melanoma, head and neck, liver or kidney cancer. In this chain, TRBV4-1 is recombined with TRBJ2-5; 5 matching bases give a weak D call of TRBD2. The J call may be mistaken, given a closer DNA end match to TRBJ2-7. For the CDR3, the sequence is CASSQDSGFSYEQYF. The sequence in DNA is TGCGCCAGCAGCCAAGATTCGGGGTTTTCCTACGAGCAGTACTTC.